The sequence of this T cell receptor (beta chain) was determined in a study of blood T cell repertoires in COVID-19. This clone is a singleton in its sample. V shed 4 bases and J shed 6 bases, with 4 bases lying between them. This CDR3 contains 12 residues. Germline V gene sequence: CDR1 WNHNN, CDR2 SYGVQD (reference sequence). The authors' processing: For nucleated cells, counts were estimated from reference gene primer amplification. Libraries were prepared by immunoSEQ multiplex PCR; TCRdb keeps only in-frame clonotypes and omits some of them. The D gene and trimming were derived from the DNA, and the V and J assignments and clone size from that table. This table holds approximately 440,000 clones, roughly 88% found once.

V is TRBV10-1 and J is TRBJ1-6; D not certain. The TCR originated in a man aged 18 to 30 who had recovered from COVID-19. The specimen was PBMCs or T cells enriched from blood (not recorded which). CDR3 sequence: CASSAGNSPLHF. In nucleotides, the CDR3 is TGCGCCAGCAGTGCCGGTAATTCACCCCTCCACTTT.